A single sample gave rise to the 21 T cell receptor beta chains below, sequenced in a study of chemoradiotherapy in HPV16-positive cancers. Profiled with immunoSEQ multiplex PCR; TCRdb holds only in-frame clones, not every one. Found here are approximately 8,800 clones, about 71% of them singletons; the top ten hold roughly 9.5%. The sample here was taken from a patient who underwent chemoradiotherapy. Receptors originate from a human donor with HPV-associated anogenital cancer.

The chain links TRBV28 to TRBJ2-1; D gene ambiguous. The V end lost 2 bases, the J end lost 7 bases, and 21 bases lay between the germline ends. This CDR3 has 17 amino acids. Germline CDR1 and CDR2: MDHEN and SYDVKM. In DNA form, the CDR3 reads TGTGCCAGCAGTTTAGCCCTAGAGGAACGGGTTAAGAATGAGCAGTTCTTC. Translation gives CASSLALEERVKNEQFF.

The sample holds a few counts of this clone. V and J are TRBV7-9 and TRBJ2-1; 9 nucleotides match TRBD1. The CDR3 covers 15 residues. In germline, CDR1 is SEHNR, CDR2 FQNEAQ (reference sequence). V trimming: 7 bases; J trimming: 2 bases; junction bases outside the gene matches: 6. The CDR3 nucleotides read TGTGCCAGCAAACCGGGACAGGGCACCTACAATGAGCAGTTCTTC. Translating gives CASKPGQGTYNEQFF.

The chain links TRBV6-6 to TRBJ1-6; D is unclear. V gave up 0 bases and J gave up 8 bases, with 14 bases separating them. The CDR3 contains 16 residues. Germline-derived CDR1 and CDR2 are MNHNY and SVGAGI (reference sequence). For the CDR3, the DNA is TGTGCCAGCAGTTACTCGTCAACGAAGACACATTCACCCCTCCACTTT. Translated, it gives CASSYSSTKTHSPLHF.

V gene TRBV4-2 combines with J gene TRBJ1-2, with D tentatively TRBD1 (5 bases). V was trimmed by 0 bases and J by 8 bases, leaving 13 bases between them. The CDR3 covers 14 residues. Germline CDR1 LGHNA, CDR2 YNFKEQ. The CDR3: CASSQDFGGDGYTF. The CDR3 DNA reads as TGTGCCAGCAGCCAAGATTTTGGGGGTGACGGCTACACCTTC.

This clone has only a few counts. J is TRBJ1-2 and V is TRBV19; a weak D match, TRBD1 (5 bases). Germline CDR1 LNHDA, CDR2 SQIVND (reference sequence). With 6 bases removed from V and 8 bases from J, the gap between germline ends came to 28 bases. This CDR3 spans 17 amino acids. In DNA, the CDR3 is TGTGCCAGTAGGTCGTCGGGGCAGGGTCTTCAGTCTCGCGGCTACACCTTC. This sequence encodes CASRSSGQGLQSRGYTF.

The rearrangement links TRBV9 to TRBJ2-1; D is ambiguous. This CDR3 comprises 15 residues. V shed 2 bases and J shed 1 base, with 10 bases lying between them. Germline CDR1 and CDR2: SGDLS and YYNGEE. The CDR3 DNA reads TGTGCCAGCAGCGTCTCCCTTAGTTCCTACAATGAGCAGTTCTTC. Its translation is CASSVSLSSYNEQFF.

The chain joins TRBV5-5 to TRBJ2-7; weak D call: TRBD2 (5 bases). Germline lookup yields CDR1 SGHKS and CDR2 YYEKEE (reference sequence). Trimming stripped 4 bases from V and 5 bases from J, with 19 bases between. The CDR3 spans 15 residues. This CDR3 is CASSPTRRGFDEQYF. The CDR3 region has the DNA TGTGCCAGCAGCCCCACTCGACGCGGGTTCGACGAGCAGTACTTC.

This sequence joins TRBV15 and TRBJ2-3; D may be TRBD1 or TRBD2 (5 bases each). Germline V gene lookup returns CDR1 LNHNV and CDR2 YYDKDF (reference sequence). Trimming left V 7 bases short and J 0 bases short, with 11 bases between. The CDR3 is 14 amino acids. In DNA form, the CDR3 reads TGTGCCACCAAGGGACCGGATAGCACAGATACGCAGTATTTT. Protein: CATKGPDSTDTQYF.

The chain recombines TRBV28 with TRBJ1-1, with 8 bases identical to TRBD1. This CDR3 has 13 amino acids. J was trimmed by 3 bases and V by 10 bases; bases with no gene match: 7. Germline V lookup: CDR1 MDHEN, CDR2 SYDVKM. CDR3 sequence: CATTTGVHTEAFF. CDR3 sequence (DNA): TGTGCCACCACGACAGGGGTCCACACTGAAGCTTTCTTT. Full variable domain (rest looked up from reference TRBV28 and TRBJ1-1): DVKVTQSSRYLVKRTGEKVFLECVQDMDHENMFWYRQDPGLGLRLIYFSYDVKMKEKGDIPEGYSVSREKKERFSLILESASTNQTSMYLCATTTGVHTEAFFGQGTRLTVV.

V is TRBV19 and J is TRBJ2-7, with 9 positions matching TRBD2. The CDR3 consists of 15 residues. CDR1 is LNHDA and CDR2 is SQIVND in the germline V gene (reference sequence). J gave up 2 bases and V 6 bases, and 8 bases lay outside the gene matches. Here the CDR3 reads CASSRGTSPTYEQYF. CDR3 nucleotide sequence: TGTGCCAGTAGCCGCGGGACTAGCCCAACCTACGAGCAGTACTTC.

The chain joins TRBV7-2 to TRBJ1-2, with a possible D match to TRBD1 (5 bases). V lost 4 bases and J 8 bases, leaving 20 bases between the germline ends. Looked up from germline, CDR1 is SGHTA and CDR2 is FQGNSA. This CDR3 region has 15 residues. DNA for the CDR3: TGTGCCAGCAGCTCCCCGGGATCCTTTGAGGGGGGCTACACCTTC. Translation: CASSSPGSFEGGYTF.

The genes are TRBV2 and TRBJ2-5, with D perhaps matching TRBD2 (5 bases). The V and J ends lost 4 bases and 1 base respectively, with 7 bases between them. The germline gives CDR1 SNHLY, CDR2 FYNNEI. The CDR3 has 13 amino acids. CDR3 nucleotide sequence: TGTGCCAGCAGTGGCGGGTCCCAAGAGACCCAGTACTTC. Translating it yields CASSGGSQETQYF.

The chain links TRBV5-1 to TRBJ2-3, with TRBD2 matching over 9 bases. Germline lookup yields CDR1 SGHRS and CDR2 YFSETQ. V gave up 5 bases and J gave up 1 base; unmatched junction bases: 8. The CDR3 spans 16 residues. In DNA, the CDR3 is TGCGCCAGCAGGGGGGGAGCGGGGGGCCGCACAGATACGCAGTATTTT. This sequence encodes CASRGGAGGRTDTQYF. The whole variable domain, remainder taken from reference TRBV5-1 and TRBJ2-3, is KAGVTQTPRYLIKTRGQQVTLSCSPISGHRSVSWYQQTPGQGLQFLFEYFSETQRNKGNFPGRFSGRQFSNSRSEMNVSTLELGDSALYLCASRGGAGGRTDTQYFGPGTRLTVL.

This clone turned up a few times. The chain has TRBV2 and TRBJ1-1, with a possible D match to TRBD1 (5 bases). V lost 6 bases and J lost 2, with 10 bases in between. CDR1 SNHLY and CDR2 FYNNEI come from the germline V gene. The CDR3 spans 13 residues. The CDR3 DNA reads as TGTGCCAGCAGCGTTGACAGTAACACTGAAGCTTTCTTT. It codes for CASSVDSNTEAFF.

This rearrangement joins TRBV6-1 to TRBJ1-6; tentative D call: TRBD1 (5 bases). This CDR3 comprises 15 residues. The germline CDR1 and CDR2 sequences are MNHNS and SASEGT. The germline V and J ends were trimmed by 3 bases and 7 bases, with 13 bases remaining between them. CDR3 amino acids: CASSELGGSNSPLHF. The CDR3, as DNA: TGTGCCAGCAGTGAGTTGGGGGGAAGCAATTCACCCCTCCACTTT.

The gene calls are TRBV4-1 and TRBJ1-1; D is uncertain. This CDR3 region has 14 residues. Trimming pared 4 bases from V and 0 bases from J, leaving 9 bases between. Looked up from germline, CDR1 is MGHRA and CDR2 is YSYEKL. The CDR3 spells CASSPGMMNTEAFF. CDR3 DNA: TGCGCCAGCAGCCCGGGTATGATGAACACTGAAGCTTTCTTT.

The V gene is TRBV19, the J gene TRBJ2-7, with TRBD1 as a possible D gene (6 bases). CDR3 length: 16 residues. V gave up 3 bases and J gave up 2 bases, with 17 bases separating them. CDR1 is LNHDA and CDR2 is SQIVND in the germline V gene (reference sequence). CDR3 protein: CASSMPITGSTYEQYF. As DNA, the CDR3 is TGTGCCAGTAGTATGCCGATCACAGGGTCAACCTACGAGCAGTACTTC.

This clone was recorded only once. CDR3 loop: CASSFRLASDNEQFF. The CDR3, as DNA: TGCGCCAGCAGCTTCAGACTAGCTAGCGACAATGAGCAGTTCTTC. The chain couples TRBV5-1 to TRBJ2-1; 7 nucleotides match TRBD2. The V and J ends lost 2 bases and 5 bases, in that order; junction bases with no gene match: 7. CDR1 SGHRS and CDR2 YFSETQ come from the germline V gene. The CDR3 sequence is 15 residues long.

V gene TRBV2 combines with J gene TRBJ1-2; 8 bases are a match to TRBD1. Losses at the gene ends were 3 bases for V and 4 bases for J; bases not matched to a gene: 1. Germline values: CDR1 SNHLY, CDR2 FYNNEI. CDR3 length: 13 residues. The CDR3 nucleotides read TGTGCCAGCAGTGACAGGGGGCCCTATGGCTACACCTTC. This translates into CASSDRGPYGYTF.

The chain uses TRBV7-2 and TRBJ2-5, with 9 bases lining up with TRBD1. The junction had 5 bases not matched to a gene; V was cut back by 10 bases and J by 2 bases. The CDR3 has 13 amino acids. Germline V gene lookup returns CDR1 SGHTA and CDR2 FQGNSA. CDR3 loop: CATGQGPQETQYF. Here the CDR3 DNA reads TGTGCCACAGGACAGGGGCCTCAAGAGACCCAGTACTTC.

The chain is built from TRBV19 and TRBJ1-1, with no clear D. The CDR3 totals 12 residues. The V end lost 1 base, the J end lost 11 bases, and 11 bases lay between the germline ends. Per germline, CDR1 LNHDA and CDR2 SQIVND (reference sequence). In DNA form, the CDR3 reads TGTGCCAGTAGTATAGCGGCGGGTACGGCTTTCTTT. It codes for CASSIAAGTAFF.